These 28 T cell receptor beta chains share one sample of origin, sequenced in a study of blood T cell repertoires in COVID-19. TCRdb's copy holds only in-frame clones and misses some; the assay was immunoSEQ multiplex PCR. The table has about 98,000 clones, around 72% seen once; the top ten hold about 24%. Input material: peripheral blood. The receptors stem from a man aged 70-80 years with acute or convalescent COVID-19.

The V gene is TRBV20-1, the J gene TRBJ2-7; TRBD2 matches at 11 bases. The ends lost 3 bases at V and 3 bases at J; junction bases unmatched: 4. The CDR3 totals 14 residues. Germline assignment: CDR1 DFQATT and CDR2 SNEGSKA (reference sequence). CDR3 protein: CSASSLAGGYEQYF. Here the CDR3 DNA reads TGCAGTGCTAGTAGTCTAGCGGGAGGCTACGAGCAGTACTTC.

This CDR3 reads CSANYQETQYF. The CDR3 nucleotides read TGCAGTGCTAACTACCAAGAGACCCAGTACTTC. The V call is TRBV20-1, the J call TRBJ2-5; D is uncertain. The CDR3 spans 11 residues. The ends were cut back, 4 bases at V and 0 bases at J, with 3 bases in the middle. CDR1 is DFQATT, CDR2 SNEGSKA, per germline (reference sequence).

This clone was detected only once. V gene TRBV28 combines with J gene TRBJ2-4; 11 bases are a match to TRBD1. Germline trimming cut 9 bases from V and 3 bases from J; bases unmatched to any gene: 16. The CDR3 extends over 18 amino acids. Germline V gene data show CDR1 as MDHEN and CDR2 as SYDVKM. The CDR3: CASRSGLGQGAGKNIQYF. DNA of the CDR3: TGTGCCAGTAGATCGGGTCTAGGACAGGGGGCGGGCAAAAACATTCAGTACTTC.

V and J are TRBV6-6 and TRBJ2-2, with D hard to call. The germline gives CDR1 MNHNY, CDR2 SVGAGI (reference sequence). The CDR3 is 11 residues long. The V end was cut by 7 bases, the J end by 6 bases, with 6 bases between. CDR3 DNA: TGTGCCAGCACCTACCCCGGGGAGCTGTTTTTT. Translated: CASTYPGELFF.

The genes are TRBV5-1 and TRBJ1-2; no clear D gene. V lost 0 bases, J lost 8 bases, and 11 bases lay in between. The germline CDR1 and CDR2 sequences are SGHRS and YFSETQ. CDR3 length equals 13 residues. The CDR3 sequence is CASSLGGGIGYTF. CDR3 DNA: TGCGCCAGCAGCTTGGGGGGAGGGATCGGCTACACCTTC.

CDR3 nucleotide sequence: TGTGCCAGCAGCGTGGTGCAGGAAATAATGACTGAAGCTTTCTTT. Translation: CASSVVQEIMTEAFF. The rearrangement joins TRBV9 to TRBJ1-1; no firm D call. CDR3 size: 15 residues. Germline V CDR1 and CDR2: SGDLS, YYNGEE. Trimming cost V 2 bases and J 5 bases, with 16 bases left between them.

The chain uses TRBV27 and TRBJ2-2; TRBD2 matches at 7 bases. This CDR3 contains 15 residues. The germline CDR1 and CDR2 sequences are MNHEY and SMNVEV (reference sequence). The V gene end was trimmed by 5 bases and the J gene end by 7 bases; junction bases not matched to a gene: 10. The CDR3 sequence is CASSLTPRGGGELFF. The CDR3 nucleotides are TGTGCCAGCAGTCTTACCCCTCGCGGGGGCGGGGAGCTGTTTTTT.

The V and J genes are TRBV5-1 and TRBJ1-1; D gene unclear. The V end lost 1 base, the J end lost 3 bases, and 13 bases lay between the germline ends. The CDR3 consists of 15 residues. CDR1 and CDR2 from the germline V gene are SGHRS and YFSETQ. CDR3 amino acids: CASSLSVERYTEAFF. The CDR3 DNA reads TGCGCCAGCAGCTTGAGCGTTGAGAGGTACACTGAAGCTTTCTTT.

V usage is TRBV5-4 and J usage is TRBJ2-5; 7 bases are a match to TRBD2. Germline CDR1 is SGHNT and CDR2 is YYREEE (reference sequence). The CDR3 has 14 amino acids. V trimming: 2 bases; J trimming: 7 bases; junction bases outside the gene matches: 8. The DNA for the CDR3 is TGTGCCAGCAGCTTTCCTACTAGCGAAGGGACCCAGTACTTC. It specifies CASSFPTSEGTQYF.

This sequence joins TRBV7-6 and TRBJ1-4, with a tentative D call TRBD1 (6 bases). Per the germline V gene, CDR1 is SGHVS and CDR2 is FNYEAQ. This CDR3 is 16 amino acids long. Trimming took off 5 bases at V and 5 bases at J, with 18 bases between the two ends. This CDR3 reads CASSPGVYRINEKLFF. CDR3 sequence (DNA): TGTGCCAGCAGCCCAGGGGTCTACAGAATAAATGAAAAACTGTTTTTT.

The rearrangement uses TRBV24-1 and TRBJ2-2; D may be TRBD2 (7 bases). V gave up 3 bases and J gave up 8 bases, with 15 bases separating them. Looked up from germline, CDR1 is KGHDR and CDR2 is SFDVKD. The CDR3 is 15 amino acids. The CDR3 loop reads CATSDRGRASGELFF. The CDR3 region has the DNA TGTGCCACCAGTGATAGGGGGAGGGCCAGTGGGGAGCTGTTTTTT.

J is TRBJ1-1 and V is TRBV24-1; 8 bases align to TRBD1. The J segment lost 0 bases and the V segment lost 3 bases, leaving 2 bases of the junction unmatched. The germline gives CDR1 KGHDR, CDR2 SFDVKD. The CDR3 length is 15 residues. The CDR3 protein is CATSDPGGLNTEAFF. Here the CDR3 DNA reads TGTGCCACCAGTGATCCAGGGGGCTTGAACACTGAAGCTTTCTTT.

J is TRBJ2-1 and V is TRBV28, with 8 positions matching TRBD2. Per the germline V gene, CDR1 is MDHEN and CDR2 is SYDVKM. This CDR3 spans 14 amino acids. V lost 3 bases and J lost 8; bases outside the gene matches: 6. For the CDR3, the DNA is TGTGCCAGCAGTTTCCCCGGGAGGGCCGATGAGCAGTTCTTC. Its translation: CASSFPGRADEQFF.

The V call is TRBV4-1, the J call TRBJ2-2; 12 nucleotides agree with TRBD2. The J segment lost 1 base and the V segment lost 1 base, leaving 10 bases of the junction unmatched. This CDR3 contains 20 residues. Germline-derived CDR1 and CDR2 are MGHRA and YSYEKL. CDR3 nucleotide sequence: TGCGCCAGCAGCCAAGGCGGACGCCGGACTAGCGGGGTGAACACCGGGGAGCTGTTTTTT. This translates into CASSQGGRRTSGVNTGELFF.

This clone was picked up a small number of times. This rearrangement joins TRBV30 to TRBJ1-5, with TRBD1 matching 7 bases. The ends lost 2 bases at V and 1 base at J; junction bases unmatched: 11. CDR3 length: 17 residues. Germline V lookup: CDR1 GTSNPN, CDR2 SVGIG (reference sequence). For the CDR3, the DNA is TGTGCCTGGAGTTCGATCCGGGACAGTCTAAGCAATCAGCCCCAGCATTTT. It translates to CAWSSIRDSLSNQPQHF. Based on the CDR3 plus reference TRBV30 and TRBJ1-5, the full variable domain is SQTIHQWPATLVQPVGSPLSLECTVEGTSNPNLYWYRQAAGRGLQLLFYSVGIGQISSEVPQNLSASRPQDRQFILSSKKLLLSDSGFYLCAWSSIRDSLSNQPQHFGDGTRLSIL.

The chain has TRBV18 and TRBJ2-1; TRBD1 matches at 8 bases. V shed 6 bases and J 5 bases; nucleotides not matched to a gene: 6. Germline V lookup: CDR1 KGHSH, CDR2 LQKENI. The CDR3 covers 14 residues. CDR3 region: CASSRQTGDNEQFF. CDR3 bases: TGTGCCAGCTCCCGTCAGACAGGGGACAATGAGCAGTTCTTC.

The rearrangement uses TRBV28 and TRBJ2-7; D possibly corresponds to TRBD1 (6 bases). The CDR3 contains 15 residues. Per germline, CDR1 MDHEN and CDR2 SYDVKM. V lost 6 bases to trimming and J lost 4 bases, with 19 bases between them. CDR3 region: CASSPGQGWEYEQYF. CDR3 DNA sequence: TGTGCCAGCAGCCCCGGGCAGGGGTGGGAATACGAGCAGTACTTC. The whole variable domain, remainder taken from reference TRBV28 and TRBJ2-7, is DVKVTQSSRYLVKRTGEKVFLECVQDMDHENMFWYRQDPGLGLRLIYFSYDVKMKEKGDIPEGYSVSREKKERFSLILESASTNQTSMYLCASSPGQGWEYEQYFGPGTRLTVT.

This clone was seen repeatedly, ten times or more. The CDR3 nucleotides read TGCGCCAGCAGCTTACGGGTAGCGGGAAGTACCGGGGAGCTGTTTTTT. Translated, it gives CASSLRVAGSTGELFF. The J gene is TRBJ2-2, the V gene TRBV5-1; 8 nucleotides align to TRBD2. V gave up 2 bases and J gave up 5 bases; unmatched junction bases: 8. Germline V gene lookup returns CDR1 SGHRS and CDR2 YFSETQ. CDR3 length equals 16 residues.

The V gene is TRBV7-2, the J gene TRBJ1-6; D is ambiguous. From germline, CDR1 is SGHTA and CDR2 FQGNSA. V lost 1 base to trimming and J lost 4 bases, with 14 bases between them. CDR3 length: 17 amino acids. The chain's CDR3 is CASSLGGSLGYNSPLHF. DNA of the CDR3: TGTGCCAGCAGCTTAGGTGGTTCACTAGGGTATAATTCACCCCTCCACTTT.

V gene TRBV4-2 combines with J gene TRBJ1-4, with TRBD1 matching over 8 bases. The V segment lost 4 bases and the J segment 0 bases; nucleotides outside the gene matches: 4. The CDR3 has 16 residues. Per germline, CDR1 LGHNA and CDR2 YNFKEQ. The CDR3 reads CASSPGQGTTNEKLFF. The CDR3 bases are TGTGCCAGCAGCCCAGGACAGGGAACAACTAATGAAAAACTGTTTTTT.

This clone has a handful of counts. The V and J genes are TRBV11-1 and TRBJ1-4, with unresolved D. V lost 5 bases to trimming and J lost 7 bases, with 17 bases between them. The CDR3 length is 15 residues. Germline lookup yields CDR1 SGHAT and CDR2 FQDESV (reference sequence). CDR3 DNA sequence: TGTGCCAGCAGCGGCCACCGAGGATTCGGTGAAAAACTGTTTTTT. This encodes CASSGHRGFGEKLFF.

The chain couples TRBV27 to TRBJ2-5; 8 bases agree with TRBD1. V was clipped by 6 bases and J by 5 bases; unmatched bases: 5. The CDR3 has 13 amino acids. CDR1 MNHEY and CDR2 SMNVEV come from the germline V gene (reference sequence). CDR3 sequence: CASRLQGAETQYF. In nucleotides, the CDR3 is TGTGCCAGCAGGTTGCAGGGGGCGGAGACCCAGTACTTC.

The CDR3 nucleotides read TGTGCCAGCGCAACAGAGCCTGGCGAGCAGTACTTC. Protein sequence: CASATEPGEQYF. J is TRBJ2-7 and V is TRBV28; D uncertain. Germline V gene data show CDR1 as MDHEN and CDR2 as SYDVKM. With 8 bases removed from V and 6 bases from J, the gap between germline ends came to 14 bases. The CDR3 sequence is 12 residues long.

This chain uses TRBV28 with TRBJ1-1; D remains ambiguous. Germline V gives CDR1 MDHEN, CDR2 SYDVKM. The CDR3 has 14 residues. V lost 3 bases and J lost 0, with 8 bases in between. The CDR3 DNA reads as TGTGCCAGCAGTTTGTGGAGGGTGAACACTGAAGCTTTCTTT. Its protein product is CASSLWRVNTEAFF.

The chain joins TRBV3-1 (or the pseudogene TRBV3-2) to TRBJ2-7; 9 bases fit TRBD1. Germline V gives CDR1 LGHDT, CDR2 YNNKEL (reference sequence). V lost 0 bases, J lost 7 bases, and 4 bases stayed unmatched. This CDR3 region has 14 residues. CDR3 in amino acids: CASSQEQGAGEQYF. The CDR3 DNA sequence: TGTGCCAGCAGCCAAGAACAGGGGGCGGGAGAGCAGTACTTC.

This clone came up a few times. The J gene is TRBJ2-1, the V gene TRBV23-1, with 8 bases fitting TRBD2. TRBV23-1 is marked as an open reading frame, function uncertain. V gave up 0 bases and J gave up 1 base; unmatched junction bases: 8. This CDR3 region has 18 residues. The DNA of the CDR3 is TGCGCCAGCAGTCAATCGGGGGTGGCTAGCGGGTCCTACAATGAGCAGTTCTTC. This translates into CASSQSGVASGSYNEQFF.

V usage is TRBV4-3 and J usage is TRBJ2-1, with TRBD1 identical over 9 bases. The V gene end was trimmed by 3 bases and the J gene end by 14 bases; junction bases not matched to a gene: 8. Germline CDR1 and CDR2: LGHNA and YSLEER. The CDR3 runs to 13 residues. The CDR3 DNA sequence: TGCGCCAGCAGCCAGGAACAGGGGGCAAGGGAGTTCTTC. Translation gives CASSQEQGAREFF.

The gene calls are TRBV7-2 and TRBJ1-5; 7 positions agree with TRBD1. The length of the CDR3 is 12 residues. Germline CDR1 is SGHTA and CDR2 is FQGNSA. V lost 0 bases and J lost 12; bases outside the gene matches: 2. DNA for the CDR3: TGTGCCAGCAGCTTAGCACAGGGGAGCCAGCATTTT. Protein product: CASSLAQGSQHF. The entire variable domain, with the rest obtained from reference TRBV7-2 and TRBJ1-5, is as follows: GAGVSQSPSNKVTEKGKDVELRCDPISGHTALYWYRQSLGQGLEFLIYFQGNSAPDKSGLPSDRFSAERTGGSVSTLTIQRTQQEDSAVYLCASSLAQGSQHFGDGTRLSIL.